These 2 T cell receptor beta chains came from one sample sequenced in a study of vaccination and CD4 T cells after COVID-19. Sequencing of the DNA from cultured CD4+ T cells was carried out with the Oncomine TCR Beta short-read assay. One entry per CDR3 protein results from TCRdb running MiXCR on the PCR reads. The data hold 23,000 or so distinct CDR3 sequences, with approximately 64% observed a single time. Their target antigens are unknown. Treatment defined: roughly ten-day PBMC culture with coronavirus spike peptide pools or control peptides (ViraFEST assay). Sequences were derived from CD4+ T cells from blood, cultured in vitro, sampled after SARS-CoV-2 vaccination. Source of these receptors: a human donor who received a COVID-19 vaccine.

This clonotype has a handful of counts. The V and J genes are TRBV24-1 and TRBJ2-5; possibly TRBD1 for D (6 bases). The CDR3 runs 14 residues. From germline, CDR1 is KGHDR and CDR2 SFDVKD. V lost 4 bases to trimming and J lost 2 bases, with 10 bases between them. DNA for the CDR3: TGTGCCACCAGTGAACAGGGTTGGCAAGAGACCCAGTACTTC. This translates into CATSEQGWQETQYF.

CDR3 bases: TGCGCCAGCAGCTTGAAGGGTATCGATTCACCCCTCCACTTT. It specifies CASSLKGIDSPLHF. The chain carries TRBV5-1 and TRBJ1-6; no clear D. V was cut by 1 base and J by 8 bases, with 10 bases left in between. The CDR3 runs to 14 residues. Germline values: CDR1 SGHRS, CDR2 YFSETQ.